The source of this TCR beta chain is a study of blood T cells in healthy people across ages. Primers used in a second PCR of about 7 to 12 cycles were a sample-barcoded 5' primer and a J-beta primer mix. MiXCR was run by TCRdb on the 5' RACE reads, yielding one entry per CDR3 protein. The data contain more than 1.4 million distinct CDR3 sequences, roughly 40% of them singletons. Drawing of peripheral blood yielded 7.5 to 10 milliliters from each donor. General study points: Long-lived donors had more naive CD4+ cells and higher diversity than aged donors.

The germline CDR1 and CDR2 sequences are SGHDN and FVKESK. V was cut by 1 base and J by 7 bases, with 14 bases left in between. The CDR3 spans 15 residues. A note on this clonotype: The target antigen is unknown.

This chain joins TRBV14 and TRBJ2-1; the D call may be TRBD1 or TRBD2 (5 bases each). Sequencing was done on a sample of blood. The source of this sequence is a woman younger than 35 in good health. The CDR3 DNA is TGTGCCAGCAGCCAAGCGGGGACGCGTTGGAATGAGCAGTTCTTC. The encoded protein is CASSQAGTRWNEQFF.